Below are 19 T cell receptor beta chains sequenced from a single sample in a study of shared clonotypes between healthy human individuals. Sequenced by immunoSEQ multiplex PCR; TCRdb stores in-frame clones only, minus some. The data hold fewer than 1.4 million clones, with 78% observed a single time. Material for sequencing was memory CD4+ T cells from PBMCs. Subset of the sample: CD45RA-negative fraction. The receptor set was obtained from a man aged 18 to 35 in good health. Some clones in this sample may be carry-over from other donors' samples.

This sequence joins TRBV11-3 and TRBJ2-1, with D possibly TRBD2 on 6 matching bases. Trimming removed 3 bases at V and 0 bases at J, with 9 bases between. This CDR3 region has 15 residues. Looked up from germline, CDR1 is SGHNT and CDR2 is YENEEA. The CDR3 bases are TGTGCCAGCAGCTTGCGCGGGGTCTCCTACAATGAGCAGTTCTTC. This codes for CASSLRGVSYNEQFF.

The V call is TRBV28, the J call TRBJ2-7; tentative D call: TRBD1 (6 bases). Germline values: CDR1 MDHEN, CDR2 SYDVKM. With 3 bases removed from V and 5 bases from J, the gap between germline ends came to 14 bases. The CDR3 covers 14 residues. The CDR3 sequence is CASSFTRGVNEQYF. DNA of the CDR3: TGTGCCAGCAGTTTTACCAGGGGAGTCAACGAGCAGTACTTC. Combining the CDR3 with reference TRBV28 and TRBJ2-7 gives the whole variable domain DVKVTQSSRYLVKRTGEKVFLECVQDMDHENMFWYRQDPGLGLRLIYFSYDVKMKEKGDIPEGYSVSREKKERFSLILESASTNQTSMYLCASSFTRGVNEQYFGPGTRLTVT.

This chain joins TRBV27 and TRBJ2-3; tentatively, D is TRBD2 (6 bases). V shed 3 bases and J shed 8 bases, with 9 bases lying between them. The CDR3 extends over 12 amino acids. Looked up from germline, CDR1 is MNHEY and CDR2 is SMNVEV (reference sequence). The CDR3: CASSFSGGTQYF. Written as DNA, the CDR3 is TGTGCCAGCAGTTTTTCCGGGGGTACGCAGTATTTT.

The rearrangement joins TRBV18 to TRBJ1-1; 7 nucleotides match TRBD1. The CDR3 is 16 amino acids. V shed 3 bases, J shed 1 base, and the junction held 8 bases outside the gene matches. Germline CDR1 is KGHSH and CDR2 is LQKENI. CDR3 nucleotides: TGTGCCAGCTCACCCGGCGAAGGGGGCTGGAACACTGAAGCTTTCTTT. As protein: CASSPGEGGWNTEAFF.

This clone turned up a few times. The chain has TRBV28 and TRBJ2-2; no definite D call. Germline CDR1 is MDHEN and CDR2 is SYDVKM. The CDR3 runs 13 residues. CDR3 protein: CVLHDGQTGELFF. The CDR3 DNA follows: TGTGTCCTACACGACGGTCAAACCGGGGAGCTGTTTTTT.

The J gene is TRBJ1-2, the V gene TRBV27; TRBD1 matches at 10 bases. Germline V gene sequence: CDR1 MNHEY, CDR2 SMNVEV (reference sequence). The CDR3 has 17 residues. Unmatched junction bases numbered 13, after V lost 5 bases and J lost 4 bases. DNA of the CDR3: TGTGCCAGCAGTCCGCTGGACTCCCGGGACAGGGGCTATGGCTACACCTTC. Protein sequence: CASSPLDSRDRGYGYTF.

The V gene is TRBV6-1, the J gene TRBJ2-7; 15 nucleotides agree with TRBD2. The CDR3 sequence is 14 residues long. V trimming: 8 bases; J trimming: 2 bases; junction bases outside the gene matches: 1. CDR1 MNHNS and CDR2 SASEGT come from the germline V gene. CDR3 in amino acids: CASRTSGRAYEQYF. The DNA for the CDR3 is TGTGCCAGCCGGACTAGCGGGAGGGCCTACGAGCAGTACTTC.

Many counts were recorded for this clone. J is TRBJ2-6 and V is TRBV4-1; D remains ambiguous. There are 17 residues in the CDR3. Per the germline V gene, CDR1 is MGHRA and CDR2 is YSYEKL. V was clipped by 0 bases and J by 3 bases, with 12 bases between them. CDR3 loop: CASSQEDLVVGANVLTF. The CDR3 DNA sequence: TGCGCCAGCAGCCAAGAAGATCTGGTTGTTGGGGCCAACGTCCTGACTTTC.

This clone was picked up one time. The chain carries TRBV4-1 and TRBJ2-5; no clear D gene. Between the trimmed V and J ends, which lost 2 bases and 4 bases, there was a span of 11 bases. Germline V gives CDR1 MGHRA, CDR2 YSYEKL. The CDR3 is 14 residues long. In DNA form, the CDR3 reads TGCGCCAGCAGCCAAAACGCACAGTCAGAGACCCAGTACTTC. Its protein is CASSQNAQSETQYF.

V is TRBV11-3 and J is TRBJ2-1; 8 bases align to TRBD1. The germline CDR1 and CDR2 sequences are SGHNT and YENEEA. V dropped 5 bases and J dropped 6; count of bases not matched to a gene: 6. The CDR3 is made up of 14 amino acids. CDR3 sequence: CASSPGQAFNEQFF. The CDR3 bases are TGTGCCAGCAGCCCGGGACAGGCCTTCAATGAGCAGTTCTTC.

This chain joins TRBV7-8 and TRBJ2-7; 8 nucleotides line up with TRBD2. This CDR3 spans 15 amino acids. Germline values: CDR1 SGHVS, CDR2 FQNEAQ. The V segment lost 5 bases and the J segment 2 bases; nucleotides outside the gene matches: 8. The CDR3 sequence is CASSIALAVTYEQYF. As DNA, the CDR3 is TGTGCCAGCAGCATCGCACTAGCGGTTACCTACGAGCAGTACTTC.

About this clone: Other DNA sequences in this specimen translate into the identical CDR3. The CDR3 sequence is CASSRTGSYEQYF. In nucleotides, the CDR3 is TGTGCCAGCTCTCGGACAGGATCCTACGAGCAGTACTTC. This chain joins TRBV6-5 and TRBJ2-7, with 7 bases identical to TRBD1. The V and J ends lost 8 bases and 1 base, in that order; junction bases with no gene match: 5. CDR3 length: 13 amino acids. Per the germline V gene, CDR1 is MNHEY and CDR2 is SVGAGI.

V and J are TRBV7-2 and TRBJ1-1; no definite D call. Germline V CDR1 and CDR2: SGHTA, FQGNSA. The CDR3 has 13 residues. Trimming cost V 5 bases and J 8 bases, with 15 bases left between them. The CDR3 nucleotides are TGTGCCAGCAGCCCAACCCAGAATCTCGAAGCTTTCTTT. Residues: CASSPTQNLEAFF.

This sequence joins TRBV7-9 and TRBJ2-5; 12 bases map to TRBD2. The CDR3 runs 17 residues. The V gene's germline CDR1 is SEHNR and CDR2 FQNEAQ (reference sequence). J was trimmed by 0 bases and V by 5 bases; bases with no gene match: 7. For the CDR3, the DNA is TGTGCCAGCAGCCAACTAGCGGGAGGATACAACCAAGAGACCCAGTACTTC. It specifies CASSQLAGGYNQETQYF.

The gene calls are TRBV5-6 and TRBJ2-3; maybe TRBD1 (5 bases). The CDR3 loop spans 15 amino acids. CDR1 and CDR2 (germline): SGHDT, YYEEEE. Trimming took 0 bases from V and 4 from J, leaving 12 bases between them. CDR3 residues: CASSLEPQVADTQYF. The CDR3 region has the DNA TGTGCCAGCAGCTTGGAGCCACAGGTAGCAGATACGCAGTATTTT.

This clone was observed a few times. This sequence joins TRBV30 and TRBJ1-1; D might be TRBD1 (6 bases). The CDR3 is made up of 13 amino acids. The germline CDR1 and CDR2 sequences are GTSNPN and SVGIG (reference sequence). With 3 bases removed from V and 1 base from J, the gap between germline ends came to 9 bases. CDR3 nucleotide sequence: TGTGCCTGGAGCCTCAGGGGGAACACTGAAGCTTTCTTT. It translates to CAWSLRGNTEAFF. Using reference TRBV30 and TRBJ1-1 for the parts outside the CDR3, the full variable domain is SQTIHQWPATLVQPVGSPLSLECTVEGTSNPNLYWYRQAAGRGLQLLFYSVGIGQISSEVPQNLSASRPQDRQFILSSKKLLLSDSGFYLCAWSLRGNTEAFFGQGTRLTVV.

The chain recombines TRBV4-3 with TRBJ1-4, with no clear D. The CDR3 length is 18 residues. Per the germline V gene, CDR1 is LGHNA and CDR2 is YSLEER. Deletions cut 2 bases from V and 0 bases from J, with 16 bases between. The CDR3 protein is CASSQNPPPSSTNEKLFF. CDR3 bases: TGCGCCAGCAGCCAAAATCCCCCTCCGAGCTCAACTAATGAAAAACTGTTTTTT.

V usage is TRBV6-1 and J usage is TRBJ2-2; 9 bases line up with TRBD2. This CDR3 is 15 amino acids long. Looked up from germline, CDR1 is MNHNS and CDR2 is SASEGT. V was pared by 6 bases and J by 4 bases, with 6 bases of the junction left unmatched. The CDR3 is CASSGTSRGTGELFF. The CDR3 DNA follows: TGTGCCAGCAGCGGGACTAGCCGGGGCACCGGGGAGCTGTTTTTT.

The chain couples TRBV29-1 to TRBJ2-1; 10 bases line up with TRBD2. Germline V gene data show CDR1 as SQVTM and CDR2 as ANQGSEA. CDR3 length: 15 residues. Trimming removed 6 bases from V and 2 bases from J; junction bases left unmatched: 7. In DNA form, the CDR3 reads TGCAGCGTCGCCGGGACTAGCGACGCCTACAATGAGCAGTTCTTC. Its translation is CSVAGTSDAYNEQFF.